The clone carrying this TCR beta chain has only a few counts. Its specificity is not known. This sample is drawn from a study of identical twins. General study findings and limits: Low generation probability was overrepresented in out-of-frame alpha sequences shared by twins. Researchers reported weaker excess twin sharing in beta out-of-frame sequences.

Template switching created a universal primer site, and the cDNA included unique molecular identifiers. TCRdb fed the 5' RACE reads into MiXCR, producing one record per CDR3 protein. This sample yields some 1,600,000 distinct CDR3 sequences, of which less than 40% are seen a single time; around 0.25% belongs to the top ten. The CDR3 has 14 amino acids. CDR1 is SNHLY, CDR2 FYNNEI, per germline. V gave up 5 bases and J gave up 9 bases, with 14 bases separating them. What was sequenced was cord blood. The chain combines TRBV2 with TRBJ1-6; perhaps TRBD1 as D (6 bases). The clonotype originates from a newborn girl in good health. The CDR3 DNA is TGTGCCAGCAGTAACAACAGGGTCGGTTCACCCCTCCACTTT. This translates into CASSNNRVGSPLHF. The full variable domain, in which reference TRBV2 and TRBJ1-6 provide the parts outside the CDR3, is EPEVTQTPSHQVTQMGQEVILRCVPISNHLYFYWYRQILGQKVEFLVSFYNNEISEKSEIFDDQFSVERPDGSNFTLKIRSTKLEDSAMYFCASSNNRVGSPLHFGNGTRLTVT.